This entry lists 2 T cell receptor beta chains sequenced from one sample in a study of Ad26.COV2.S vaccination and SARS-CoV-2 variants. Treatment of the sample: roughly 18 received Ad26.COV2.S at low or high dose, single or two shots; roughly five received placebo; per-sample allocation not given. Day 63 following the first vaccine or placebo injection was when the samples were taken. The assay was immunoSEQ multiplex PCR, and TCRdb's table has in-frame clones only and misses some. In the table there are about 680,000 clones, 80% to 90% of which are singletons. The specimen comprised peripheral blood, sampled in a trial of Ad26.COV2.S vaccine versus placebo. Source of these receptors: a person aged 18 to 59 who received the Ad26.COV2.S COVID-19 vaccine or a placebo.

This sequence joins TRBV11-3 and TRBJ2-7, with TRBD2 matching 7 bases. The germline CDR1 and CDR2 sequences are SGHNT and YENEEA. The CDR3 contains 13 residues. Germline trimming cut 0 bases from V and 6 bases from J; bases unmatched to any gene: 2. The DNA of the CDR3 is TGTGCCAGCAGCTTAGAATCGGGGGGCGAGCAGTACTTC. This translates into CASSLESGGEQYF.

This clone appeared once. This rearrangement joins TRBV19 to TRBJ2-5, with 7 bases lining up with TRBD1. Trimming took 4 bases from V and 5 from J; bases not matched to a gene: 7. The CDR3 length is 14 residues. Germline CDR1 LNHDA, CDR2 SQIVND (reference sequence). The CDR3 protein is CASSTTGPGETQYF. CDR3 coding DNA: TGTGCCAGTAGTACGACAGGGCCGGGGGAGACCCAGTACTTC. Together with reference TRBV19 and TRBJ2-5, the CDR3 gives the full variable domain: DGGITQSPKYLFRKEGQNVTLSCEQNLNHDAMYWYRQDPGQGLRLIYYSQIVNDFQKGDIAEGYSVSREKKESFPLTVTSAQKNPTAFYLCASSTTGPGETQYFGPGTRLLVL.